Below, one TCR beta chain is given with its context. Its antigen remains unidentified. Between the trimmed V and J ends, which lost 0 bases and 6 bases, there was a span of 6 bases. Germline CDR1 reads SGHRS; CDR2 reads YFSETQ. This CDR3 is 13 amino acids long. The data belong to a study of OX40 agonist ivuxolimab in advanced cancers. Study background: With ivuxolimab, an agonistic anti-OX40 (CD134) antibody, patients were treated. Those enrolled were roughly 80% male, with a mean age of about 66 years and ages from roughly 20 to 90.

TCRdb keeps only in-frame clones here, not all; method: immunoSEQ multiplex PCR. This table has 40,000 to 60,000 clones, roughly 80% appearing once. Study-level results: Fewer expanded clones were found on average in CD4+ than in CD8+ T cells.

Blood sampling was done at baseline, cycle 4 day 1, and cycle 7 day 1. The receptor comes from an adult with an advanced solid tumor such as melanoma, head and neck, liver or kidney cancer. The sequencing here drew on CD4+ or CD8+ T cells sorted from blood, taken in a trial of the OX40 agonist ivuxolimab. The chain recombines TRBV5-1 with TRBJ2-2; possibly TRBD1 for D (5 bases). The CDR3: CASSLEGPGELFF. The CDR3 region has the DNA TGCGCCAGCAGCTTGGAGGGGCCCGGGGAGCTGTTTTTT. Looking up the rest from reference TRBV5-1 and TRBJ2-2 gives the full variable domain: KAGVTQTPRYLIKTRGQQVTLSCSPISGHRSVSWYQQTPGQGLQFLFEYFSETQRNKGNFPGRFSGRQFSNSRSEMNVSTLELGDSALYLCASSLEGPGELFFGEGSRLTVL.